This T cell receptor beta chain was identified in a study of T-cell reconstitution after alpha-beta-depleted transplantation in children. Study observations and caveats: The study traced high day-60 TCRbeta diversity in some patients to surviving recipient T cells and thymic progenitors.

The library targeted TCRbeta and was prepared with unique molecular identifiers. MiXCR was run by TCRdb on the PCR reads, yielding one entry per CDR3 protein. The table shows about 460,000 distinct CDR3 sequences, with approximately 10% occurring only once. This clonotype was recorded at least ten times. What it binds is not known. The germline V and J ends were trimmed by 10 bases and 0 bases, with 13 bases remaining between them. The CDR3 covers 14 residues. The germline V gene has CDR1 MDHEN and CDR2 SYDVKM. The specimen comprised PBMCs, sampled before TCRalphabeta/CD19-depleted stem cell transplant. V usage is TRBV28 and J usage is TRBJ2-1; tentatively, D is TRBD1 (6 bases). This clonotype originated in a child under 10 years old with inherited bone marrow failure, due to receive a stem cell transplant. CDR3 in amino acids: CATATGSSYNEQFF. The DNA of the CDR3 is TGTGCCACCGCAACAGGGAGCTCCTACAATGAGCAGTTCTTC.